The clone carrying this T cell receptor beta chain was counted at least ten times. The antigen is unknown. Profiling of TCR beta VDJ combinations and CDR3 sequences used genomic DNA as template. Each CDR3 protein is one row after TCRdb ran MiXCR on the reads. The data contain some 240,000 distinct CDR3 sequences, approximately 35% of them singletons. The entry originates in a study of CD8+CD57+ T cells in acquired aplastic anemia. Study background: Average CD4+ read depth in healthy donors was roughly 10 million reads.

Regarding the study as a whole: Simpson's diversity of CD8+ cells was not significantly different in patients compared with controls.

The sequencing input was sorted CD4+, CD8+, or CD8+CD57+ T cells (not recorded which) from PBMCs. This TCR was recovered from a human donor in good health, serving as a control.

For the CDR3, the DNA is TGTGCCAGCAGTTCTGGGGGCGAAAAACTGTTTTTT. This sequence encodes CASSSGGEKLFF. The chain recombines TRBV7-9 with TRBJ1-4, with D possibly matching TRBD1 (6 bases). Trimming left V 6 bases short and J 8 bases short, with 10 bases between. CDR1 SEHNR and CDR2 FQNEAQ come from the germline V gene (reference sequence). This CDR3 has 12 residues.